This entry features one T cell receptor (beta chain) sequence. The antigen is undetermined. The entry originates in a study of T cells in Graves' hyperthyroidism and ophthalmopathy. General study points: Ophthalmopathy onset followed model prediction by a median about six months.

TCR beta CDR3 region amplification was performed from RNA transcripts. The study used the HTBI primer set for a first-round RT-PCR of the TCR CDR3. TCRdb reprocessed the multiplex PCR reads via MiXCR and lists one record per CDR3 protein. This repertoire shows 600,000 or so distinct CDR3 sequences, around 15% found once; its top ten account for 3.8%. The CDR3 extends over 15 amino acids. The V and J ends lost 2 bases and 5 bases respectively, with 13 bases between them. Germline V gene lookup returns CDR1 MNHNY and CDR2 SVGAGI (reference sequence). Sequenced sample: blood. This clonotype was sampled from a woman aged 25 to 45 with Graves' hyperthyroidism. The chain is built from TRBV6-6 and TRBJ2-1; perhaps D is TRBD1 or TRBD2 (5 bases each). The chain's CDR3 is CASSYPPGPHNEQFF. In DNA form, the CDR3 reads TGTGCCAGCAGTTACCCCCCGGGACCACACAATGAGCAGTTCTTC.